The 2 T cell receptor beta chains in this list originate from one sample, sequenced in a study of blood T cell repertoires in COVID-19. Repertoires were generated with immunoSEQ multiplex PCR, while TCRdb's copy carries only in-frame clones and drops some. The sample includes about 100,000 clones, 80% to 85% of them seen just once. The source material was peripheral blood. The receptors were gathered from a man between 65 and 80 years old with active or convalescent COVID-19.

The V and J genes are TRBV2 and TRBJ1-2; 9 nucleotides align to TRBD1. The J segment lost 8 bases and the V segment lost 3 bases, leaving 10 bases of the junction unmatched. CDR3 length equals 15 residues. CDR1 is SNHLY, CDR2 FYNNEI, per germline. CDR3 protein: CASSELPRTGDGYTF. The CDR3 nucleotides read TGTGCCAGCAGTGAGCTACCCCGGACAGGGGACGGCTACACCTTC.

The rearrangement links TRBV28 to TRBJ1-4; TRBD1 agrees at 7 bases. The J segment lost 0 bases and the V segment lost 6 bases, leaving 7 bases of the junction unmatched. CDR1 and CDR2 (germline): MDHEN, SYDVKM. This CDR3 is 16 amino acids long. CDR3: CASRSGQTTTNEKLFF. The CDR3 region has the DNA TGTGCCAGCAGATCGGGACAGACAACAACTAATGAAAAACTGTTTTTT.